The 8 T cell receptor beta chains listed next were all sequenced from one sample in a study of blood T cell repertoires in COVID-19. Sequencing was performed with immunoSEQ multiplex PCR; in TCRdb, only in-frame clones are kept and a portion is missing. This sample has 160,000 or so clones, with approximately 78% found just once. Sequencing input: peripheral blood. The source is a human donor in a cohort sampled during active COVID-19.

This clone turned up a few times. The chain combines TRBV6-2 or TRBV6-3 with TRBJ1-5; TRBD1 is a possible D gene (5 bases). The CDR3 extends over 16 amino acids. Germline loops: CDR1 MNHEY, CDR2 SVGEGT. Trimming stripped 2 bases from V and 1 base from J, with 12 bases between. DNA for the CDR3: TGTGCCAGCAGTTACGCTGGGGGGGTAAGCAATCAGCCCCAGCATTTT. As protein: CASSYAGGVSNQPQHF.

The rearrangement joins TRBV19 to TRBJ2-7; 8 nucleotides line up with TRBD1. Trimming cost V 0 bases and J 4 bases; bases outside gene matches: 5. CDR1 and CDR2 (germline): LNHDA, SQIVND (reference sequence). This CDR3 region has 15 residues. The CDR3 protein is CASSIDRDRGYEQYF. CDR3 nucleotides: TGTGCCAGTAGTATAGATCGCGACAGGGGTTACGAGCAGTACTTC. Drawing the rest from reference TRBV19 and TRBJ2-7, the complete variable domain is DGGITQSPKYLFRKEGQNVTLSCEQNLNHDAMYWYRQDPGQGLRLIYYSQIVNDFQKGDIAEGYSVSREKKESFPLTVTSAQKNPTAFYLCASSIDRDRGYEQYFGPGTRLTVT.

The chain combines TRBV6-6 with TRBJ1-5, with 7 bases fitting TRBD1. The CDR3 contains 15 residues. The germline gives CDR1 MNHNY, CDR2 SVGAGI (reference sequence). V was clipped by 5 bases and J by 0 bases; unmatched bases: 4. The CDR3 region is CASSPQGFSNQPQHF. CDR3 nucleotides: TGTGCCAGCAGTCCACAGGGGTTTAGCAATCAGCCCCAGCATTTT.

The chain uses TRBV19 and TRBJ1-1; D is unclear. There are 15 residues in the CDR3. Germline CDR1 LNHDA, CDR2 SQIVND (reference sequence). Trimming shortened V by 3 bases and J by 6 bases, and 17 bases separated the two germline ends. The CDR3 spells CASSIDGGPPAEAFF. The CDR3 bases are TGTGCCAGTAGTATCGACGGAGGCCCTCCGGCTGAAGCTTTCTTT.

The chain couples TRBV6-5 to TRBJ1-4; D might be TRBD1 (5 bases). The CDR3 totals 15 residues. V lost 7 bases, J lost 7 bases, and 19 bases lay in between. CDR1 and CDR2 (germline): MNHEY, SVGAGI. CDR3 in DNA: TGTGCCAGCACCCGAAGCGGGACTCAGGGTGAAAAACTGTTTTTT. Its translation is CASTRSGTQGEKLFF.

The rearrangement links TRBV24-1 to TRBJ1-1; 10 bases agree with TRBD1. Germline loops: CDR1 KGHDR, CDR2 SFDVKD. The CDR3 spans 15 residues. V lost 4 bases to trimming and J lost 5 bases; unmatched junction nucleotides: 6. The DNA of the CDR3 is TGTGCCACCAGTGACGACAGGGGGCTTGCGACTGAAGCTTTCTTT. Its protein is CATSDDRGLATEAFF.

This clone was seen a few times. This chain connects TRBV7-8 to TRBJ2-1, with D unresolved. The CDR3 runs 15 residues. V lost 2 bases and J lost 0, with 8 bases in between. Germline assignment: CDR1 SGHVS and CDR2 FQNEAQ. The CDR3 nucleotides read TGTGCCAGCAGCTTAATAACAAACTCCTACAATGAGCAGTTCTTC. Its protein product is CASSLITNSYNEQFF.

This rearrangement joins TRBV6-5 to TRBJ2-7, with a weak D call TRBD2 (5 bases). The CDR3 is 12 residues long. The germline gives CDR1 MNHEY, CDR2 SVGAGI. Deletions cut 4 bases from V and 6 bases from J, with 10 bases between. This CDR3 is CASSFEGGEQYF. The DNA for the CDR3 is TGTGCCAGCAGTTTTGAGGGTGGCGAGCAGTACTTC.